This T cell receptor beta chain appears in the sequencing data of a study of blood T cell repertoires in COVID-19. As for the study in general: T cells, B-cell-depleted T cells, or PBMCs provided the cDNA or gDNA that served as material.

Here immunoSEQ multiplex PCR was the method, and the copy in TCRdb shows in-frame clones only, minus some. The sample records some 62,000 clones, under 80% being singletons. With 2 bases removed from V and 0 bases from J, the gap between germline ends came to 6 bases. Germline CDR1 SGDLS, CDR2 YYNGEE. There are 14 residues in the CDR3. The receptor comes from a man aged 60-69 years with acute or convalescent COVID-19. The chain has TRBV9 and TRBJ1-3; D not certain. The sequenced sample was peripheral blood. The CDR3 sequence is CASSVGSSGNTIYF. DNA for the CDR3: TGTGCCAGCAGCGTCGGGAGCTCTGGAAACACCATATATTTT.